The 9 T cell receptor beta chains presented below share a single source sample, sequenced in a study of CD8 T cells in ankylosing spondylitis. General study findings and limits: A motif in TCR beta, a set of roughly eight highly homologous variants, appeared characteristic of ankylosing spondylitis blood.

TCRdb fed the 5' RACE reads into MiXCR, producing one record per CDR3 protein. The sample lists some 800,000 distinct CDR3 sequences, approximately 12% occurring once. No antigen is known for these receptors. The specimen was blood, either unsorted or a sorted T cell fraction (not recorded which). Receptor source: a male donor with ankylosing spondylitis.

The sample holds a few counts of this clonotype. The chain recombines TRBV7-8 with TRBJ2-7; D may match TRBD1 or TRBD2 (5 bases each). This CDR3 is 17 amino acids long. The germline CDR1 and CDR2 sequences are SGHVS and FQNEAQ. Deletions cut 3 bases from V and 1 base from J, with 19 bases between. CDR3 sequence (DNA): TGTGCCAGCAGCTTCCCAAATGGGGGATCGAGATCCTACGAGCAGTACTTC. Protein sequence: CASSFPNGGSRSYEQYF.

The chain uses TRBV15 and TRBJ2-7; unclear D gene. The ends were cut back, 0 bases at V and 4 bases at J, with 4 bases in the middle. CDR3 length: 12 residues. Germline V gene sequence: CDR1 LNHNV, CDR2 YYDKDF (reference sequence). The CDR3 region has the DNA TGTGCCACCAGCAGAGAACGGTACGAGCAGTACTTC. Translating it yields CATSRERYEQYF.

V gene TRBV11-2 combines with J gene TRBJ2-7; 10 nucleotides line up with TRBD1. The germline V gene encodes CDR1 SGHAT and CDR2 FQNNGV. The V gene end was trimmed by 6 bases and the J gene end by 1 base; junction bases not matched to a gene: 9. This CDR3 contains 16 residues. Here the CDR3 DNA reads TGTGCCAGCAGACACACCCGGGACAGGGGATCCTACGAGCAGTACTTC. It codes for CASRHTRDRGSYEQYF.

Ten or more counts support this clonotype. The gene calls are TRBV20-1 and TRBJ2-3; 10 bases agree with TRBD2. V was pared by 5 bases and J by 7 bases, with 6 bases of the junction left unmatched. Germline CDR1 DFQATT, CDR2 SNEGSKA (reference sequence). There are 13 residues in the CDR3. The CDR3 reads CSARTSGVNTQYF. The CDR3 nucleotides are TGCAGTGCTCGGACTAGCGGAGTAAATACGCAGTATTTT.

This rearrangement joins TRBV29-1 to TRBJ2-7, with 9 bases matching TRBD1. The CDR3 runs 13 residues. Germline loops: CDR1 SQVTM, CDR2 ANQGSEA. Unmatched junction bases numbered 8, after V lost 7 bases and J lost 4 bases. CDR3 sequence: CSGRTGVDYEQYF. In nucleotides, the CDR3 is TGCAGCGGCAGGACAGGGGTGGATTACGAGCAGTACTTC.

This clonotype was recorded a few times. The genes are TRBV12-3 or TRBV12-4 and TRBJ2-2; 9 bases are a match to TRBD1. Trimming at V came to 6 bases and at J to 6 bases, leaving 8 bases not matched to a gene. This CDR3 is built from 15 residues. The CDR3 reads CASRKGTGIPGELFF. The DNA for the CDR3 is TGTGCCAGCAGAAAAGGGACAGGGATTCCCGGGGAGCTGTTTTTT.

V is TRBV5-1 and J is TRBJ1-2; D not certain. Between the trimmed V and J ends, which lost 0 bases and 2 bases, there was a span of 11 bases. This CDR3 region has 15 residues. CDR1 and CDR2 (germline): SGHRS, YFSETQ. CDR3 sequence: CASSLEVGENYGYTF. The CDR3 DNA reads as TGCGCCAGCAGCTTGGAGGTCGGTGAGAACTATGGCTACACCTTC.

This clonotype was recorded many times. V is TRBV29-1 and J is TRBJ1-2; maybe TRBD1 (5 bases). V was pared by 5 bases and J by 3 bases, with 13 bases between. Per germline, CDR1 SQVTM and CDR2 ANQGSEA. The CDR3 runs 13 residues. The chain's CDR3 is CSVRDRKDYGYTF. In DNA form, the CDR3 reads TGCAGCGTTCGAGACAGAAAAGACTATGGCTACACCTTC.

The chain uses TRBV20-1 and TRBJ1-5; perhaps TRBD1 as D (5 bases). V lost 1 base and J lost 0, with 13 bases in between. The germline CDR1 and CDR2 sequences are DFQATT and SNEGSKA (reference sequence). The CDR3 totals 16 residues. The CDR3 protein is CSARVMGGYSNQPQHF. The CDR3 DNA sequence: TGCAGTGCTAGAGTAATGGGGGGGTATAGCAATCAGCCCCAGCATTTT.